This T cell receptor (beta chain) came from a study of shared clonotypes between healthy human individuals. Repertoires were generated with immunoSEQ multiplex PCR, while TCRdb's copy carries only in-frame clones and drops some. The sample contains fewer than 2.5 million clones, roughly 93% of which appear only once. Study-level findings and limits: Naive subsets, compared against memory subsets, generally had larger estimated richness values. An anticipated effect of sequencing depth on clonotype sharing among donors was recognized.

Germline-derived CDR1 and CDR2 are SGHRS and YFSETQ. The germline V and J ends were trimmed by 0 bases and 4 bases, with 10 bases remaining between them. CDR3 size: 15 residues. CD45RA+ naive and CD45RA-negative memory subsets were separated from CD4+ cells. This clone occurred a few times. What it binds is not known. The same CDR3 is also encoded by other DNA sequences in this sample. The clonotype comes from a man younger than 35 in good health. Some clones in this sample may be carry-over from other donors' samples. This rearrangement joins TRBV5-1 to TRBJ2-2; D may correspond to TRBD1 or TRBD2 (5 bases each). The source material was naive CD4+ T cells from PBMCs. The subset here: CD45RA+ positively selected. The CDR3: CASSLGSGRTGELFF. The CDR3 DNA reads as TGCGCCAGCAGCTTGGGGTCGGGGCGCACCGGGGAGCTGTTTTTT.